This T cell receptor beta chain was sequenced for a study of blood T cell repertoires in COVID-19 (dated by TCRdb to about 2020). With respect to the entire study: Collaborator samples came from the United States, Italy and Spain and covered acute and convalescent phases of COVID-19. HLA class I and class II types, where available, came from metadata supplied by the sample provider rather than from assay-based typing. Sample metadata almost always included a de-identified subject ID, COVID-19 status, age in years and sex. The prospective study material was composed of cDNA or gDNA derived from T cells, B-cell-depleted T cells, or PBMCs. A freely available public database, intended as a resource for researchers studying the immune response to SARS-CoV-2, is where the repertoires were released. The samples were drawn from the first 160 participants of the ongoing ImmuneRACE study and from 950 to 1,500 subjects provided by 6 global collaborators. Subjects who had been exposed to COVID-19, were actively infected with it, or had recovered from it provided the deeply sampled blood TCRbeta repertoires that made up the dataset.

TCRbeta CDR3 regions were amplified from genomic DNA using the immunoSEQ Assay, a bias-controlled multiplex PCR. Per the source publication's procedure: The number of nucleated cells in each sample was estimated by amplification of reference gene primers within the assay. Sequence reads were collapsed and filtered to measure the absolute abundance of every unique TCRbeta CDR3 rearrangement. Productive Simpson clonality was computed per sample as the square root of Simpson's diversity index over productive rearrangements. Entries here come from immuneACCESS through TCRdb and include only in-frame sequences with V and J called. Some clones fail to appear in such tables; in the studies checked, an unresolved V gene covers under half of the shortfall, and the cause of the remainder is unknown. That table furnishes V, J and clone size, whereas the DNA furnished D and trimming. Here the sample has some 220,000 clones; approximately 78% occur a single time. Together, the top ten hold over 4% of the sample.

Study-wide findings and limitations: How much clinical and demographic metadata was included differed by source and by participant, and the metadata was provided uncurated.

With regard to this clone: There is no known antigen for this receptor. No base quality values were provided; no much bigger clone lies one nucleotide off.

At one collaborating source in Seattle, patients were enrolled during active infection and were followed longitudinally through the course of disease. The collaborating institutions used their own protocols to collect whole blood in K2EDTA tubes. For TCRbeta analysis, collaborators shipped samples as frozen whole blood, isolated PBMCs, or DNA extracted from either of those sample types. The sequence was obtained from a woman in her sixties or seventies with COVID-19, enrolled during active disease. Specimen: peripheral blood.

The nucleotide sequence is given as TGTGCCAGCAGCCACACAAAAGGCACAGGGGCCGAAGCTTTCTTT. This encodes CASSHTKGTGAEAFF. The rearrangement combines TRBV3-1 (or the pseudogene TRBV3-2) with TRBJ1-1, with 7 bases in between that match TRBD1. Measured from the cysteine to the phenylalanine, the CDR3 is 15 residues long. Left in the record is the CDR3 DNA by itself, 45 bases read in frame from the first base. From V the trimming removes 3 bases and from J it removes 8 bases, while the gene matches leave 12 bases of the junction unaccounted for. The germline V gene (reference sequence) supplies CDR1 LGHDT and CDR2 YNNKEL.